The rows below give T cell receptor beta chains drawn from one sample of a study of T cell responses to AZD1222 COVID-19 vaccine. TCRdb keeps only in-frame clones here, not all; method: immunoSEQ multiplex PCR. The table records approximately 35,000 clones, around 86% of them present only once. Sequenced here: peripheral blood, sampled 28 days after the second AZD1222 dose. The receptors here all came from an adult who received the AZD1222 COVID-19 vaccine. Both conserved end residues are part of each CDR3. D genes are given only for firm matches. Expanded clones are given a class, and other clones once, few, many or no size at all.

cdr3_aa: CASARWIGDVTDTQYF; cdr3_nt: TGTGCCAGTGCCCGCTGGATTGGGGATGTTACAGATACGCAGTATTTT; d_call: .; j_call: TRBJ2-3; clone_size: few; v_call: TRBV19
cdr3_aa: CASSEVRSGTEAFF; cdr3_nt: TGTGCCAGCAGTGAAGTCAGGTCGGGCACTGAAGCTTTCTTT; d_call: .; j_call: TRBJ1-1; clone_size: .; v_call: TRBV6-1
cdr3_aa: CASSQDGVRTDTQYF; cdr3_nt: TGCGCCAGCAGCCAAGATGGGGTCCGAACAGATACGCAGTATTTT; d_call: .; j_call: TRBJ2-3; clone_size: .; v_call: TRBV4-1
cdr3_aa: CASSLSGGERTQYF; cdr3_nt: TGTGCCAGCAGCTTGTCTGGAGGGGAAAGGACCCAGTACTTC; d_call: .; j_call: TRBJ2-5; clone_size: .; v_call: TRBV5-4
cdr3_aa: CAIRTDRVDNTEAFF; cdr3_nt: TGTGCCATCAGGACGGACAGGGTCGATAACACTGAAGCTTTCTTT; d_call: TRBD1; j_call: TRBJ1-1; clone_size: .; v_call: TRBV10-3
cdr3_aa: CASSEGWRGSSYEQYF; cdr3_nt: TGTGCCAGCAGCGAGGGGTGGCGGGGTAGCTCCTACGAGCAGTACTTC; d_call: .; j_call: TRBJ2-7; clone_size: .; v_call: TRBV11-2
cdr3_aa: CASRTGTLNTEAFF; cdr3_nt: TGTGCCAGCAGAACCGGGACACTGAACACTGAAGCTTTCTTT; d_call: .; j_call: TRBJ1-1; clone_size: .; v_call: TRBV7-2
cdr3_aa: CASSREGGTEAFF; cdr3_nt: TGTGCCAGCAGTAGGGAGGGTGGCACTGAAGCTTTCTTT; d_call: .; j_call: TRBJ1-1; clone_size: .; v_call: TRBV7-9
cdr3_aa: CASREGTIGNTIYF; cdr3_nt: TGTGCCAGCCGTGAGGGCACAATTGGAAACACCATATATTTT; d_call: .; j_call: TRBJ1-3; clone_size: once; v_call: TRBV2
cdr3_aa: CASSPWTGNGELFF; cdr3_nt: TGTGCCAGCAGCCCATGGACAGGGAACGGGGAGCTGTTTTTT; d_call: TRBD1; j_call: TRBJ2-2; clone_size: .; v_call: TRBV5-6
cdr3_aa: CASSHGYNEQFF; cdr3_nt: TGTGCCAGCAGCCACGGATACAATGAGCAGTTCTTC; d_call: .; j_call: TRBJ2-1; clone_size: .; v_call: TRBV7-8
cdr3_aa: CASSKTTGVGSGANVLTF; cdr3_nt: TGTGCCAGCAGTAAAACGACAGGGGTAGGGTCTGGGGCCAACGTCCTGACTTTC; d_call: TRBD1; j_call: TRBJ2-6; clone_size: .; v_call: TRBV25-1
cdr3_aa: CASSSISGTGASYNSPLHF; cdr3_nt: TGTGCCAGCAGTTCAATCTCCGGGACAGGGGCTTCCTATAATTCACCCCTCCACTTT; d_call: TRBD1; j_call: TRBJ1-6; clone_size: once; v_call: TRBV27
cdr3_aa: CASSGTGLGGELFF; cdr3_nt: TGTGCCAGTAGTGGAACAGGGTTGGGCGGGGAGCTGTTTTTT; d_call: .; j_call: TRBJ2-2; clone_size: .; v_call: TRBV19
cdr3_aa: CASTTGGAGNSPLHF; cdr3_nt: TGTGCCAGCACTACAGGGGGCGCGGGGAATTCACCCCTCCACTTT; d_call: TRBD1; j_call: TRBJ1-6; clone_size: .; v_call: TRBV2
cdr3_aa: CASSLAGTGPANEQFF; cdr3_nt: TGTGCCAGCAGCTTAGCCGGGACAGGGCCCGCCAATGAGCAGTTCTTC; d_call: TRBD1; j_call: TRBJ2-1; clone_size: .; v_call: TRBV7-9
cdr3_aa: CASSPLLAYTDTQYF; cdr3_nt: TGTGCCAGCAGTCCATTACTAGCGTACACAGATACGCAGTATTTT; d_call: TRBD2; j_call: TRBJ2-3; clone_size: .; v_call: TRBV14
cdr3_aa: CSVDRSGAGEAFF; cdr3_nt: TGCAGCGTTGACCGCTCAGGGGCAGGTGAAGCTTTCTTT; d_call: .; j_call: TRBJ1-1; clone_size: .; v_call: TRBV29-1
cdr3_aa: CASSLSGVSSGANVLTF; cdr3_nt: TGCGCCAGCAGCTTGTCAGGGGTAAGCTCTGGGGCCAACGTCCTGACTTTC; d_call: .; j_call: TRBJ2-6; clone_size: .; v_call: TRBV5-1
cdr3_aa: CASSLVGGLNTEAFF; cdr3_nt: TGTGCCAGCAGCTTAGTGGGCGGGTTGAACACTGAAGCTTTCTTT; d_call: .; j_call: TRBJ1-1; clone_size: .; v_call: TRBV11-2
cdr3_aa: CASSYRDRTNNSPLHF; cdr3_nt: TGTGCCAGCAGTTACCGGGACAGAACAAACAATTCACCCCTCCACTTT; d_call: TRBD1; j_call: TRBJ1-6; clone_size: .; v_call: TRBV6-6
cdr3_aa: CASSQGGVFGSLNTEAFF; cdr3_nt: TGTGCCAGCAGCCAGGGCGGGGTGTTTGGAAGCTTGAACACTGAAGCTTTCTTT; d_call: .; j_call: TRBJ1-1; clone_size: .; v_call: TRBV14
cdr3_aa: CASSFGSATNEKLFF; cdr3_nt: TGCGCCAGCAGCTTCGGGTCTGCAACTAATGAAAAACTGTTTTTT; d_call: .; j_call: TRBJ1-4; clone_size: .; v_call: TRBV5-1